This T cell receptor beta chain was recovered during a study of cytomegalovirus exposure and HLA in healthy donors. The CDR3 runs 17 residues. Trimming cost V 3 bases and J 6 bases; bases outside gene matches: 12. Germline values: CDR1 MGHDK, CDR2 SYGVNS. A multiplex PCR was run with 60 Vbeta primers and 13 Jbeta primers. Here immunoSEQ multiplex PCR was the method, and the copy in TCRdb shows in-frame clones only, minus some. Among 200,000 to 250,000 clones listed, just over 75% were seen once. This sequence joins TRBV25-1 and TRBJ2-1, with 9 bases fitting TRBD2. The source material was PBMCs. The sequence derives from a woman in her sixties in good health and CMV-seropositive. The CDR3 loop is CASSDSPLAGVGNEQFF. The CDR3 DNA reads TGTGCCAGCAGTGATTCTCCTTTAGCGGGAGTAGGCAATGAGCAGTTCTTC.